Each of the 12 T cell receptor delta chains below was sequenced from the same sample in a study of Vδ1+ human thymocytes. The study, taken as a whole, reports: In the thymus, TRG and TRD repertoires looked highly polyclonal with Gaussian CDR3 lengths.

The antigens these receptors bind are not known. RNA was extracted from the cells and then reverse transcribed. Multiplex PCR used pooled V-gene forward primers and a constant-region reverse primer to amplify CDR3s. TCRdb processed the multiplex PCR reads again with the CATT caller. This sample has roughly 25,000 delta-chain clones, with 6.5% to 8% found just once. The sample was Vdelta1+ gamma-delta thymocytes from the thymus. Stated subset: FACS-sorted CD3+ TCRalphabeta- TCRVdelta1+ TCRVdelta2- thymocytes. The receptors shown here come from a girl younger than two who had congenital heart surgery.

The J gene was reported as TRDJ1; the V gene went uncalled; the table's D call, TRDD3, was not checked against the DNA. The CDR3 contains 17 residues. The CDR3: CALGELPPLLRGDKLIF. CDR3 coding DNA: TGTGCTCTTGGGGAACTCCCGCCTCTTTTACGGGGCGATAAACTCATCTTT.

This clone was found a few times. The chain joins TRDV1 to TRDJ1, with D uncertain. Germline CDR1 TSWWSYY, CDR2 QGS. The CDR3 is 20 amino acids. Trimming took off 2 bases at V and 0 bases at J, with 25 bases between the two ends. Here the CDR3 DNA reads TGTGCTCTTGGGGAAGTTTCTTCGTTTATGGCCTCGAACTACACCGATAAACTCATCTTT. Protein product: CALGEVSSFMASNYTDKLIF.

This clone appeared a few times. The chain links TRDV3 to TRDJ2; 8 bases fit TRDD3. The germline CDR1 and CDR2 sequences are TVYSNPD and GDNSRS (reference sequence). The CDR3 extends over 19 amino acids. Unmatched junction bases numbered 19, after V lost 1 base and J lost 3 bases. The CDR3 spells CAFMFQSLVTGGLTAQLFF. In DNA, the CDR3 is TGTGCCTTTATGTTCCAATCCCTAGTTACTGGGGGCCTGACAGCACAACTCTTCTTT.

This clone was observed a handful of times. The J gene is TRDJ1, the V gene TRDV1; the match to TRDD3 covers 9 bases. V shed 3 bases, J shed 3 bases, and the junction held 29 bases outside the gene matches. The CDR3 length is 23 residues. CDR1 and CDR2 from the germline V gene are TSWWSYY and QGS. CDR3 nucleotides: TGTGCTCTTGGGGATTCCTTTCGCCCCTACTGGGGGGATACTCTTCATAGGGCCGATAAACTCATCTTT. This sequence encodes CALGDSFRPYWGDTLHRADKLIF.

The J segment is TRDJ1; no V gene was assigned; the DNA was not used to check the table's D call, TRDD3. The CDR3 consists of 21 residues. CDR3 amino acids: CALGELPILPPLLGDSDKLIF. In DNA, the CDR3 is TGTGCTCTTGGGGAACTACCCATCCTTCCCCCTTTACTGGGGGATAGTGATAAACTCATCTTT.

The V gene is TRDV1, the J gene TRDJ1; D gene unclear. Trimming cost V 0 bases and J 1 base, with 24 bases left between them. CDR1 is TSWWSYY and CDR2 is QGS in the germline V gene. The CDR3 spans 20 residues. In DNA form, the CDR3 reads TGTGCTCTTGGGGAACTCGCTAGTGTTCCGGGGCCGCGCCTCACCGATAAACTCATCTTT. Translated: CALGELASVPGPRLTDKLIF.

This clone was counted only a few times. The rearrangement links TRDV1 to TRDJ1, with TRDD2 as a possible D gene (5 bases). V was pared by 4 bases and J by 0 bases, with 24 bases between. The germline gives CDR1 TSWWSYY, CDR2 QGS. The CDR3 has 19 residues. This chain's CDR3 is CALGGQTYNSELYTDKLIF. Written as DNA, the CDR3 is TGTGCTCTTGGGGGACAAACCTACAATTCCGAGCTGTACACCGATAAACTCATCTTT.

This clone occurred a few times. The chain joins TRDV1 to TRDJ1; 11 nucleotides match TRDD3. The CDR3 spans 28 residues. Trimming took 3 bases from V and 1 from J; bases not matched to a gene: 40. CDR1 and CDR2 from the germline V gene are TSWWSYY and QGS. Here the CDR3 DNA reads TGTGCTCTTGGGGATTCCGCCTCTCTTCCTACGACCCCCTTCGGGAGCTGGGGGATACCTCTACGCACCGATAAACTCATCTTT. Protein sequence: CALGDSASLPTTPFGSWGIPLRTDKLIF.

This clone was seen a few times. V is TRDV1 and J is TRDJ1; 8 bases are shared with TRDD3. The germline CDR1 and CDR2 sequences are TSWWSYY and QGS. Losses at the gene ends were 6 bases for V and 1 base for J; bases not matched to a gene: 10. The CDR3 extends over 16 amino acids. The CDR3 sequence: CALGPTTGGLTDKLIF. The CDR3 nucleotides are TGTGCTCTTGGCCCAACTACTGGGGGCCTCACCGATAAACTCATCTTT.

This clone has only a few counts. The genes are TRDV1 and TRDJ1, with D unresolved. Germline assignment: CDR1 TSWWSYY and CDR2 QGS. V was trimmed by 2 bases and J by 0 bases, leaving 10 bases between them. The CDR3 extends over 15 amino acids. The CDR3 is CALGESPKYTDKLIF. For the CDR3, the DNA is TGTGCTCTTGGGGAATCCCCCAAGTACACCGATAAACTCATCTTT.

This clone appeared a few times. This rearrangement joins TRDV1 to TRDJ1; 13 bases are a match to TRDD3. This CDR3 has 18 residues. Germline lookup yields CDR1 TSWWSYY and CDR2 QGS. V lost 7 bases and J lost 5; bases outside the gene matches: 16. CDR3 sequence (DNA): TGTGCTCTTGCTGCGTACTGGGGGATACGCGGAGTTAGGGATAAACTCATCTTT. This translates into CALAAYWGIRGVRDKLIF.

This chain links TRDV1 with TRDJ1; 11 bases align to TRDD3. Germline V gene lookup returns CDR1 TSWWSYY and CDR2 QGS. CDR3 length: 21 residues. Germline trimming cut 1 base from V and 3 bases from J; bases unmatched to any gene: 19. The chain's CDR3 is CALGEHLPRISWGILSDKLIF. In DNA form, the CDR3 reads TGTGCTCTTGGGGAACACCTTCCTCGGATCAGCTGGGGGATACTTTCCGATAAACTCATCTTT.